This TCR beta chain stems from a study of shared clonotypes between healthy human individuals. Study-level background: CD4 naive cells filled three plates per donor, CD4 memory three, CD8 naive two and CD8 memory one.

The method was immunoSEQ multiplex PCR; TCRdb's version includes in-frame clones alone and lacks a portion of them. This sample has around 1.5 million clones, with 95% to 99% found just once. With respect to this clone: The target antigen is unknown.

Overall study results and limits: Naive subsets usually exceeded memory subsets in estimated richness. The naive CD4 repertoires of several donors were compared, and 5% to 6.5% of clonotypes were shared.

The origin of this receptor is a man aged 25 to 40 in good health. Sequenced sample: naive CD4+ T cells sorted from blood. The subset denotes: CD45RA+ positively selected.

The CDR3 spells CATRGDSGYTF. The CDR3 coding sequence is TGTGCCACCAGGGGGGATTCTGGCTACACCTTC. This chain connects TRBV15 to TRBJ1-2; tentative D call: TRBD1 (5 bases). Germline V gene sequence: CDR1 LNHNV, CDR2 YYDKDF (reference sequence). Trimming left V 6 bases short and J 7 bases short, with 9 bases between. The CDR3 is made up of 11 amino acids.